Presented here are 3 T cell receptor beta chains from one specimen sequenced in a study of shared clonotypes between healthy human individuals. Generated by immunoSEQ multiplex PCR, the TCRdb table keeps only in-frame clones and is missing some. This table holds 2 million or so clones, 85% to 95% found once. The sequenced sample consisted of naive CD4+ T cells sorted from blood. Subset described: CD45RA+ positively selected. The receptor set was obtained from a man aged 18 to 30 in good health.

The rearrangement uses TRBV27 and TRBJ1-5, with a possible D match to TRBD1 (5 bases). Per the germline V gene, CDR1 is MNHEY and CDR2 is SMNVEV (reference sequence). The CDR3 consists of 15 residues. The V end lost 6 bases, the J end lost 0 bases, and 12 bases lay between the germline ends. CDR3 loop: CASSPGTYSNQPQHF. In DNA form, the CDR3 reads TGTGCCAGCAGCCCGGGGACCTATAGCAATCAGCCCCAGCATTTT.

V gene TRBV5-1 combines with J gene TRBJ2-7, with D maybe TRBD1 (5 bases). CDR1 is SGHRS, CDR2 YFSETQ, per germline. There are 14 residues in the CDR3. The V and J ends lost 0 bases and 2 bases respectively, with 9 bases between them. CDR3 nucleotide sequence: TGCGCCAGCAGCTTGGGGGCAGGGCCCTACGAGCAGTACTTC. This sequence encodes CASSLGAGPYEQYF.

This chain uses TRBV2 with TRBJ1-4; D ambiguous. Trimming removed 7 bases from V and 3 bases from J, with 12 bases in between. CDR3 length: 14 amino acids. Germline V gene sequence: CDR1 SNHLY, CDR2 FYNNEI. In DNA, the CDR3 is TGTGCCAGCAATGTCCAGATGGCTAATGAAAAACTGTTTTTT. Its protein product is CASNVQMANEKLFF.